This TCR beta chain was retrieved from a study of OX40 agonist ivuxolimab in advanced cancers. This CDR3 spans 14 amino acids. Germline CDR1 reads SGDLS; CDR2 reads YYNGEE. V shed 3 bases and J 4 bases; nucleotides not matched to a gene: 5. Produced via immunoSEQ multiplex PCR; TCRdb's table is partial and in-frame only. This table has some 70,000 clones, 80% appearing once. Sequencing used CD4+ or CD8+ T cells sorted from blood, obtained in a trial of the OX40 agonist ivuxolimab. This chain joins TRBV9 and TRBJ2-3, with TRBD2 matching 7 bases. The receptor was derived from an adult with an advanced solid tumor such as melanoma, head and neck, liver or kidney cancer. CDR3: CASSGGLVPDTQYF. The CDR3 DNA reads TGTGCCAGCAGCGGTGGACTAGTGCCAGATACGCAGTATTTT.